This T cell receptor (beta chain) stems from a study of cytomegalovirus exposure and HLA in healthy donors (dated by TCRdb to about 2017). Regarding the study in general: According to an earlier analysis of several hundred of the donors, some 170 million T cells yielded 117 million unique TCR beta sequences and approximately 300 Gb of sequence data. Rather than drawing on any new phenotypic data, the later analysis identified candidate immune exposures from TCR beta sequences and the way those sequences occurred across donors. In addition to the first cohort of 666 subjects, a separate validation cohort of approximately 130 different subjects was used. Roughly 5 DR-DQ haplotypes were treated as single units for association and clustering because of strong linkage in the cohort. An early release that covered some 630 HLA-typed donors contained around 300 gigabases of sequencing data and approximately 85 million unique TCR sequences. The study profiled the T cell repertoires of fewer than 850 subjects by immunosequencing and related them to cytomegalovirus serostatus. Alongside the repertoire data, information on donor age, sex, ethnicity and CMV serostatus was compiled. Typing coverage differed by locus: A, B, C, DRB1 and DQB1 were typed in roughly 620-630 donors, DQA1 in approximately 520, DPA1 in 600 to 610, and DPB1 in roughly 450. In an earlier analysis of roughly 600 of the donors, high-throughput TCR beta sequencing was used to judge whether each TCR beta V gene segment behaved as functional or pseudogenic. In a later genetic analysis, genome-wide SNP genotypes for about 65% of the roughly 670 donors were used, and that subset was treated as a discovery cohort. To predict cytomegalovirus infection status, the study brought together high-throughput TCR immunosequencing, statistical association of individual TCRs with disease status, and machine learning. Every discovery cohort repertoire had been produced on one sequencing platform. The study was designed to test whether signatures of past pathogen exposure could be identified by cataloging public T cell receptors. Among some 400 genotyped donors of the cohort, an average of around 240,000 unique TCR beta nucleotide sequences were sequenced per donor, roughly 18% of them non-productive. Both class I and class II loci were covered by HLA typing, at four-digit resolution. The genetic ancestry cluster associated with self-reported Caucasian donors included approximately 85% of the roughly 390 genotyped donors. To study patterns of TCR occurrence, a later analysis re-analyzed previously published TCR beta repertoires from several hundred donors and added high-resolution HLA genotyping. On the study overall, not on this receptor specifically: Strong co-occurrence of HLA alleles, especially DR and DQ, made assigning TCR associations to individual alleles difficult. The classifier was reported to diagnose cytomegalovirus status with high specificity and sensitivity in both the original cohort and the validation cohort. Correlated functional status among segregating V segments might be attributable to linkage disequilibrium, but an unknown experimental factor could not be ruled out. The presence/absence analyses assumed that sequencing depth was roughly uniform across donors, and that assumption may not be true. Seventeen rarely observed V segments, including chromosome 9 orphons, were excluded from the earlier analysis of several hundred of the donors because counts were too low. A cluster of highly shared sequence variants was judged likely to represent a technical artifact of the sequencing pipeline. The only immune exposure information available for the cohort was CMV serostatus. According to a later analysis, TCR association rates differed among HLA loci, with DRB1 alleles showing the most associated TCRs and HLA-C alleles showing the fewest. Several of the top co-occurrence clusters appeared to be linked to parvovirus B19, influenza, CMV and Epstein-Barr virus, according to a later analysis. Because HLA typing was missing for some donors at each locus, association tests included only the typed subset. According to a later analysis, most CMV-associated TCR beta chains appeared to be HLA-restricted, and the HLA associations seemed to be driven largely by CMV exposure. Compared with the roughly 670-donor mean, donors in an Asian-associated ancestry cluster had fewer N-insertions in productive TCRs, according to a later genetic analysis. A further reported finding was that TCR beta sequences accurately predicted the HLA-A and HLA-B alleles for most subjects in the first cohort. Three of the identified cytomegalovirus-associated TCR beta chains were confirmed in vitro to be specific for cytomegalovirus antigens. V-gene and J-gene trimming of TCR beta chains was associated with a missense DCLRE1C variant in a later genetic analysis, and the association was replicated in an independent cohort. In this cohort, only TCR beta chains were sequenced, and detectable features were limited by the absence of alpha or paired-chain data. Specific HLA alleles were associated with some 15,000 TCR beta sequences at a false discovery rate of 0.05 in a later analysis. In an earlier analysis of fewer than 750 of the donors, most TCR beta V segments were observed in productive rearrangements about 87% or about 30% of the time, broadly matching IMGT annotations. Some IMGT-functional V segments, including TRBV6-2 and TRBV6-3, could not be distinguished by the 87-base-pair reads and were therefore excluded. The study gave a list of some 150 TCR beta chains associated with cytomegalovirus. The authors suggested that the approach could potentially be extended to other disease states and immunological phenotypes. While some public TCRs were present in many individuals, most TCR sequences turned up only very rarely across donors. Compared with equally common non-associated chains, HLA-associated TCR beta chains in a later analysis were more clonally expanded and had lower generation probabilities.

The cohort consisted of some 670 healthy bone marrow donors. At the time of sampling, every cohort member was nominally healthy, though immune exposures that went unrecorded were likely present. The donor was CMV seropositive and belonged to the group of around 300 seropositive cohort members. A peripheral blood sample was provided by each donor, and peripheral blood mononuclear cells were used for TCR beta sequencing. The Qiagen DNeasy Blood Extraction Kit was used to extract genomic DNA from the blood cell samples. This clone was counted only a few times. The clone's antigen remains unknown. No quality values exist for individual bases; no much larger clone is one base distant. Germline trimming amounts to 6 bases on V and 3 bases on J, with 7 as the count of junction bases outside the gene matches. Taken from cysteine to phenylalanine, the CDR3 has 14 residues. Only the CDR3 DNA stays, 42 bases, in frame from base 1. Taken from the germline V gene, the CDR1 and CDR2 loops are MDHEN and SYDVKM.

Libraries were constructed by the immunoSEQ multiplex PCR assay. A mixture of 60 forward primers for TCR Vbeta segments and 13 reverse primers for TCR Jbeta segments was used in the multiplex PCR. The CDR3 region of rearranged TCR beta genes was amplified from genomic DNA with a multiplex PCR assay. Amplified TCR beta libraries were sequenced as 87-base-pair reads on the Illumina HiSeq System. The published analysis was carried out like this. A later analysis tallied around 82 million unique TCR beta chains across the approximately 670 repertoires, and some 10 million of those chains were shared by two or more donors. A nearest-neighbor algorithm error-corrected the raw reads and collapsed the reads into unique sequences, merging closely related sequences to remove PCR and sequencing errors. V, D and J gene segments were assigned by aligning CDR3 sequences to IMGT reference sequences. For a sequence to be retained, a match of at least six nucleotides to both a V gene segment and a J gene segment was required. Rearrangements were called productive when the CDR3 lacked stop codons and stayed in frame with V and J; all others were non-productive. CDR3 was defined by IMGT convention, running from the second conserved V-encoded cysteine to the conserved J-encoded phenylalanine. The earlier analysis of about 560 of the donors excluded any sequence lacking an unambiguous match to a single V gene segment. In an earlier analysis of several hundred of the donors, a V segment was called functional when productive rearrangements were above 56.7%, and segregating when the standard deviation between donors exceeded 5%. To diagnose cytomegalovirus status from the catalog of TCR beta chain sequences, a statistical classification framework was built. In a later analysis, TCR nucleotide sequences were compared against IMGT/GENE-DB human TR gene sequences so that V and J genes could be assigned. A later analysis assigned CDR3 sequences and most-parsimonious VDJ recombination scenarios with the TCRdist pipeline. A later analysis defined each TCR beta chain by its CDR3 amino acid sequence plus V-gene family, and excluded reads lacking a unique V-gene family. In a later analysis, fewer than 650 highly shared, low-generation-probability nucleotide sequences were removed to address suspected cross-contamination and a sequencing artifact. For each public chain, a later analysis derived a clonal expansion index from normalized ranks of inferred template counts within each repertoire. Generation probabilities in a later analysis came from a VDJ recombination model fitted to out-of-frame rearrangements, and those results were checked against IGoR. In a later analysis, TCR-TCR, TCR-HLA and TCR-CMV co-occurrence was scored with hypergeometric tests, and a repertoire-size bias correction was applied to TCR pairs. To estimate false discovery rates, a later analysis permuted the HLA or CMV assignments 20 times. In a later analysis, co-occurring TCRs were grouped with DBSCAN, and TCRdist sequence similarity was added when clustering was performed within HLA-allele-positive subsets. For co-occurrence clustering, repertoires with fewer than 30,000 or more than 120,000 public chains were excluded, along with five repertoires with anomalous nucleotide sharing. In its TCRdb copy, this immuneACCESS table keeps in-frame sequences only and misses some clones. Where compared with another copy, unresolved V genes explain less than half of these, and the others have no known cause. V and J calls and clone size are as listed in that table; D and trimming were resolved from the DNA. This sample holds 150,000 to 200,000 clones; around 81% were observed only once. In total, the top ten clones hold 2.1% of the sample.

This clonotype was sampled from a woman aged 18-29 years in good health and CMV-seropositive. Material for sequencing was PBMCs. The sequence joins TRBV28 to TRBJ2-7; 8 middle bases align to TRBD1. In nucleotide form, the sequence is TGTGCCAGCAGGGCGACAGGGGTCGTCTACGAGCAGTACTTC. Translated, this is CASRATGVVYEQYF.